The 10 T cell receptor beta chains below all came from one sample that was sequenced in a study of radiotherapy plus CTLA-4 blockade in lung cancer. Assay: immunoSEQ multiplex PCR; the TCRdb copy retains only in-frame clones and omits some. The data show about 68,000 clones, about 80% seen once. The sequencing used peripheral blood, collected from a patient treated with radiotherapy plus ipilimumab. The receptors come from a human donor with non-small cell lung cancer who had a complete response to radiotherapy plus ipilimumab.

V is TRBV30 and J is TRBJ2-7; 7 bases are shared with TRBD2. The CDR3 covers 14 residues. The trim removed 6 bases at V and 0 bases at J, leaving 8 bases unmatched. Germline V CDR1 and CDR2: GTSNPN, SVGIG (reference sequence). The CDR3 coding sequence is TGTGCCTGCGCGGGACTACTGAGCTCCTACGAGCAGTACTTC. This encodes CACAGLLSSYEQYF.

This clone was seen once. The chain recombines TRBV9 with TRBJ2-3; TRBD1 matches 10 bases. This CDR3 spans 15 amino acids. Germline V gene lookup returns CDR1 SGDLS and CDR2 YYNGEE. V lost 3 bases, J lost 4 bases, and 5 bases stayed unmatched. The CDR3 nucleotides are TGTGCCAGCAGCGCGTCCGGGACAGGGGCAGATACGCAGTATTTT. This encodes CASSASGTGADTQYF.

The chain is built from TRBV6-6 and TRBJ2-3; 8 nucleotides match TRBD1. The CDR3 spans 14 residues. V lost 6 bases to trimming and J lost 2 bases; unmatched junction nucleotides: 4. Germline V gives CDR1 MNHNY, CDR2 SVGAGI (reference sequence). Here the CDR3 reads CASSPGQDTDTQYF. The CDR3 region has the DNA TGTGCCAGCAGCCCGGGACAGGACACAGATACGCAGTATTTT.

This clone was counted between two and nine times. CDR3 bases: TGTGCGAGTCGCTCTGGAAACACCATATATTTT. Translating it yields CASRSGNTIYF. This sequence joins TRBV19 and TRBJ1-3; D ambiguous. CDR1 and CDR2 from the germline V gene are LNHDA and SQIVND (reference sequence). The CDR3 has 11 amino acids.

This clone was recorded a few times. The identical CDR3 is also encoded by other nucleotide sequences in the sample. This chain uses TRBV6-5 with TRBJ1-4; 8 bases fit TRBD1. Trimming took 2 bases from V and 8 from J; bases not matched to a gene: 10. The CDR3 runs 16 residues. CDR1 and CDR2 from the germline V gene are MNHEY and SVGAGI. CDR3 loop: CASSYRPVRTGEKLFF. CDR3 bases: TGTGCCAGCAGTTACCGGCCCGTTCGGACAGGGGAAAAACTGTTTTTT.

The chain links TRBV7-2 to TRBJ1-1; D is unclear. Germline loops: CDR1 SGHTA, CDR2 FQGNSA. The V end was cut by 5 bases, the J end by 4 bases, with 11 bases between. This CDR3 is 13 amino acids long. The CDR3 reads CASSRKASTEAFF. In nucleotides, the CDR3 is TGTGCCAGCAGCCGGAAGGCGTCCACTGAAGCTTTCTTT. Filled out from reference TRBV7-2 and TRBJ1-1, the complete variable domain reads GAGVSQSPSNKVTEKGKDVELRCDPISGHTALYWYRQSLGQGLEFLIYFQGNSAPDKSGLPSDRFSAERTGGSVSTLTIQRTQQEDSAVYLCASSRKASTEAFFGQGTRLTVV.

This CDR3 reads CASGLSTGGTDTQYF. CDR3 sequence (DNA): TGTGCTAGTGGTTTGTCGACAGGGGGCACAGATACGCAGTATTTT. V gene TRBV12-5 combines with J gene TRBJ2-3; 8 bases are a match to TRBD1. V lost 2 bases and J lost 1; bases outside the gene matches: 2. CDR1 and CDR2 from the germline V gene are LGHNT and FRNRAP. This CDR3 comprises 15 residues.

The CDR3 region is CASSPPSGAYGYTF. CDR3 nucleotides: TGTGCCAGCTCACCACCCTCAGGAGCCTATGGCTACACCTTC. V gene TRBV18 combines with J gene TRBJ1-2; D gene unclear. The CDR3 contains 14 residues. Germline-derived CDR1 and CDR2 are KGHSH and LQKENI. V was cut by 0 bases and J by 4 bases, with 9 bases left in between.

This chain connects TRBV12-5 to TRBJ2-5; D remains ambiguous. The CDR3 runs 11 residues. Germline CDR1 and CDR2: LGHNT and FRNRAP. Trimming removed 0 bases at V and 4 bases at J, with 0 bases between. The CDR3 DNA is TGTGCTAGTGGTTTGGTAGAGACCCAGTACTTC. Residues: CASGLVETQYF.

The rearrangement joins TRBV2 to TRBJ2-3; D gene unclear. The V gene's germline CDR1 is SNHLY and CDR2 FYNNEI. The CDR3 is made up of 14 amino acids. Trimming cost V 2 bases and J 1 base, with 7 bases left between them. The CDR3 DNA is TGTGCCAGCAGTGAACAGAGTCGCACAGATACGCAGTATTTT. Protein sequence: CASSEQSRTDTQYF.